These 18 T cell receptor beta chains share one sample of origin, sequenced in a study of vaccination effects on CD4 cells after COVID-19. Viral peptide pools were used in the ViraFEST assay to expand antigen-specific CD4+ T cells, and sequencing came afterward. Following a roughly 11-day culture, CD4+ T cells were purified. All vaccine recipients tested negative for nucleocapsid antibodies and had never contracted SARS-CoV-2 infection. These receptors have no known antigen. TCRdb keeps only in-frame clones here, not all; method: immunoSEQ multiplex PCR. The sample includes about 41,000 clones, roughly 70% of them seen just once. The starting material was CD4+ T cells from PBMCs cultured with HCoV-OC43 spike peptides, obtained before COVID-19 vaccination. Subset denoted: HCoV-OC43 spike overlapping peptide pool stimulation. These receptors all stem from a human donor who received a COVID-19 vaccine.

This CDR3 is CASSFFGTNTGELFF. DNA of the CDR3: TGTGCCAGCAGCTTTTTCGGGACGAACACCGGGGAGCTGTTTTTT. The chain recombines TRBV5-6 with TRBJ2-2; possibly TRBD2 for D (5 bases). This CDR3 is built from 15 residues. Germline V gives CDR1 SGHDT, CDR2 YYEEEE. Deletions cut 2 bases from V and 0 bases from J, with 8 bases between.

V usage is TRBV3-1 (or the pseudogene TRBV3-2) and J usage is TRBJ2-3; 9 bases are a match to TRBD2. The junction had 10 bases not matched to a gene; V was cut back by 4 bases and J by 8 bases. This CDR3 spans 15 amino acids. Germline V gives CDR1 LGHDT, CDR2 YNNKEL (reference sequence). In nucleotides, the CDR3 is TGTGCCAGCAGCCTTTATAGCGGGAGTGGGGGTACGCAGTATTTT. Translating gives CASSLYSGSGGTQYF.

The J gene is TRBJ1-6, the V gene TRBV10-3; 7 bases align to TRBD1. The germline gives CDR1 ENHRY, CDR2 SYGVKD. The CDR3 runs to 13 residues. V gave up 10 bases and J gave up 4 bases; unmatched junction bases: 4. For the CDR3, the DNA is TGTGCCACCTCGGGACAGTATAATTCACCCCTCCACTTT. Encoded protein: CATSGQYNSPLHF.

The chain is built from TRBV6-1 and TRBJ2-7; D unclear. This CDR3 region has 14 residues. V gave up 2 bases and J gave up 2 bases, with 10 bases separating them. Germline CDR1 reads MNHNS; CDR2 reads SASEGT. CDR3 loop: CASSENQRPYEQYF. Written as DNA, the CDR3 is TGTGCCAGCAGTGAAAACCAGCGTCCCTACGAGCAGTACTTC.

DNA for the CDR3: TGTGCCAGCAGCCTCGGGACAGGCAATTACAATGAGCAGTTCTTC. It specifies CASSLGTGNYNEQFF. The chain carries TRBV7-9 and TRBJ2-1; 8 bases map to TRBD1. The trim removed 5 bases at V and 4 bases at J, leaving 7 bases unmatched. CDR1 is SEHNR and CDR2 is FQNEAQ in the germline V gene (reference sequence). CDR3 length equals 15 residues.

This clone has a single count. The rearrangement uses TRBV7-9 and TRBJ2-1; TRBD1 is a possible D gene (6 bases). The length of the CDR3 is 17 residues. The ends were cut back, 3 bases at V and 4 bases at J, with 19 bases in the middle. Germline V CDR1 and CDR2: SEHNR, FQNEAQ (reference sequence). The CDR3 loop is CASSFMDSLRTYNEQFF. The CDR3 nucleotides are TGTGCCAGCAGCTTTATGGACAGCCTACGTACTTACAATGAGCAGTTCTTC. Full variable domain (rest looked up from reference TRBV7-9 and TRBJ2-1): DTGVSQNPRHKITKRGQNVTFRCDPISEHNRLYWYRQTLGQGPEFLTYFQNEAQLEKSRLLSDRFSAERPKGSFSTLEIQRTEQGDSAMYLCASSFMDSLRTYNEQFFGPGTRLTVL.

The rearrangement links TRBV10-2 to TRBJ2-5, with D hard to call. The germline CDR1 and CDR2 sequences are WSHSY and SAAADI. The ends were cut back, 3 bases at V and 4 bases at J, with 9 bases in the middle. The CDR3 loop spans 13 amino acids. The CDR3 nucleotides are TGCGCCAGCAGTGAACACAGAGGAGAGACCCAGTACTTC. Protein sequence: CASSEHRGETQYF.

This clone was observed a few times. The V gene is TRBV7-3, the J gene TRBJ1-1, with D maybe TRBD1 (6 bases). V lost 4 bases to trimming and J lost 10 bases, with 16 bases between them. This CDR3 contains 13 residues. CDR1 is SGHTA, CDR2 FQGTGA, per germline. The CDR3 sequence: CASSSNRDGVAFF. Written as DNA, the CDR3 is TGTGCCAGCAGCTCAAACAGGGATGGGGTAGCTTTCTTT.

V usage is TRBV5-5 and J usage is TRBJ1-1, with D possibly TRBD1 on 6 matching bases. Between the trimmed V and J ends, which lost 5 bases and 1 base, there was a span of 15 bases. CDR3 length: 15 amino acids. The germline V gene encodes CDR1 SGHKS and CDR2 YYEKEE (reference sequence). CDR3 DNA: TGTGCCAGCAGTCGTGCAGTGGGGGCGAACACTGAAGCTTTCTTT. It codes for CASSRAVGANTEAFF.

This clone appeared a few times. The CDR3 sequence: CASSPDRNQPQHF. The CDR3 DNA follows: TGTGCCAGCAGCCCAGACAGAAATCAGCCCCAGCATTTT. V usage is TRBV7-8 and J usage is TRBJ1-5; D perhaps matches TRBD1 (5 bases). Trimming removed 5 bases at V and 4 bases at J, with 9 bases between. This CDR3 has 13 amino acids. Germline V CDR1 and CDR2: SGHVS, FQNEAQ.

The chain employs TRBV5-1 and TRBJ2-2, with D perhaps assigned TRBD1 or TRBD2 (7 bases each). Germline lookup yields CDR1 SGHRS and CDR2 YFSETQ. V was clipped by 0 bases and J by 5 bases, with 14 bases between them. CDR3 length equals 16 residues. CDR3 in DNA: TGCGCCAGCAGCTTGGCCGGGCAGGGGGGGACCGGGGAGCTGTTTTTT. This sequence encodes CASSLAGQGGTGELFF.

V gene TRBV7-8 combines with J gene TRBJ1-4; D possibly corresponds to TRBD1 (5 bases). CDR3 size: 15 residues. Germline-derived CDR1 and CDR2 are SGHVS and FQNEAQ. Trimming removed 5 bases at V and 8 bases at J, with 18 bases between. CDR3 nucleotide sequence: TGTGCCAGCAGCCAACCGGGGGGTGAGGGAGAAAAACTGTTTTTT. As protein: CASSQPGGEGEKLFF.

The V gene is TRBV4-3, the J gene TRBJ2-7; the D is unclear. The CDR3 runs to 14 residues. Germline-derived CDR1 and CDR2 are LGHNA and YSLEER. The V end lost 1 base, the J end lost 7 bases, and 14 bases lay between the germline ends. CDR3 amino acids: CASSQVLVETEQYF. The CDR3 nucleotides are TGCGCCAGCAGCCAAGTGTTGGTTGAGACAGAGCAGTACTTC.

The CDR3 coding sequence is TGTGCCAGCAGCTCAACCTCACTAAACTCCAACCCCTACTATGGCTACACCTTC. Residues: CASSSTSLNSNPYYGYTF. This sequence joins TRBV7-2 and TRBJ1-2; no clear D. CDR3 length equals 18 residues. V was cut by 4 bases and J by 3 bases, with 24 bases left in between. The germline V gene has CDR1 SGHTA and CDR2 FQGNSA.

The chain is built from TRBV28 and TRBJ1-2; D might be TRBD1 (5 bases). V dropped 3 bases and J dropped 6 bases, with 17 bases sitting between them. This CDR3 has 15 residues. CDR1 is MDHEN and CDR2 is SYDVKM in the germline V gene. In DNA, the CDR3 is TGTGCCAGCAGTTTGGGAGGACACCCAGGGAATGGCTACACCTTC. Translation: CASSLGGHPGNGYTF.

The chain joins TRBV7-3 to TRBJ1-2; 11 bases match TRBD1. CDR3 size: 14 residues. The V and J ends lost 5 bases and 5 bases, in that order; junction bases with no gene match: 4. The germline gives CDR1 SGHTA, CDR2 FQGTGA. CDR3 sequence: CASSPDRGLYGYTF. CDR3 nucleotides: TGTGCCAGCAGCCCGGACAGGGGGCTTTATGGCTACACCTTC.

This rearrangement joins TRBV14 to TRBJ2-1; D unresolved. The V end was cut by 0 bases, the J end by 7 bases, with 10 bases between. The CDR3 has 14 amino acids. From germline, CDR1 is SGHDN and CDR2 FVKESK. The CDR3 nucleotides read TGTGCCAGCAGCCAAGAATACATGAGAAATGAGCAGTTCTTC. Translation: CASSQEYMRNEQFF.

This clone was counted a few times. V usage is TRBV3-1 (or the pseudogene TRBV3-2) and J usage is TRBJ1-1, with D tentatively TRBD1 (6 bases). Germline CDR1 reads LGHDT; CDR2 reads YNNKEL (reference sequence). Trimming took 10 bases from V and 0 from J, leaving 12 bases between them. The CDR3 extends over 13 amino acids. The CDR3 spells CATYDRMNTEAFF. The CDR3 DNA reads as TGTGCCACCTACGACAGGATGAACACTGAAGCTTTCTTT.